The present T cell receptor (beta chain) was sequenced within a study of Tregs in tolerant kidney transplant recipients. For the study at large: Mixed chimerism was transient after nonmyeloablative marrow transplants from related graft donors. The study, taken as a whole, reports: Some patients' samples used different primers over time, so nucleotide sequences weren't comparable. Tolerant patients' donor-specific Tregs expanded beyond overall Tregs, suggesting antigen-driven growth.

This clone was counted a single time. What it binds is not known. CD4+CD25+CD127- Tregs, CD4+CD25- non-Tregs, CD4 and CD8 cells were sorted. Repertoires were generated with immunoSEQ multiplex PCR, while TCRdb's copy carries only in-frame clones and drops some. The sample has 70,000 to 95,000 clones; around 93% are singletons. The V end was cut by 6 bases, the J end by 1 base, with 12 bases between. The germline V gene encodes CDR1 MNHNS and CDR2 SASEGT. This CDR3 contains 14 residues. The chain couples TRBV6-1 to TRBJ1-1; D gene ambiguous. The specimen was Tregs from blood, collected before the transplant. The source of this sequence is a human donor who received a combined kidney and bone marrow transplant. CDR3 nucleotide sequence: TGTGCCAGCAGCACCGACGGTTCGAACACTGAAGCTTTCTTT. Translated: CASSTDGSNTEAFF.